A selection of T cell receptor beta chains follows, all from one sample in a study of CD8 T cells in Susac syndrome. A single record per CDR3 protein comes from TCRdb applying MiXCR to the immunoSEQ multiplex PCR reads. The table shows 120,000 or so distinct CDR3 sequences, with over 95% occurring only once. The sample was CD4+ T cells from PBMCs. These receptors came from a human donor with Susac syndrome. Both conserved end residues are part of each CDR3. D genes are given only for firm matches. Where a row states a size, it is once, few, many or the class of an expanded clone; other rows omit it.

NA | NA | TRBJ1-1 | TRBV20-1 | CSAREWGWNTEAFF | TGCAGTGCTAGAGAGTGGGGCTGGAACACTGAAGCTTTCTTT
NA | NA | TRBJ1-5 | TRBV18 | CASSPLQGNQPQHF | TGTGCCAGCTCACCATTACAGGGCAATCAGCCCCAGCATTTT
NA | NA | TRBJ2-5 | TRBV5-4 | CASSPGLKETQYF | TGTGCCAGCAGCCCGGGACTCAAAGAGACCCAGTACTTC
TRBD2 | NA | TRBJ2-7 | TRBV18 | CASPGRLAVLPPSYEQYF | TGTGCCAGCCCCGGCCGACTAGCGGTGCTCCCCCCCTCCTACGAGCAGTACTTC
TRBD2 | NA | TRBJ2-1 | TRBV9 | CASSPRLVAGVEQFF | TGTGCCAGCAGCCCCCGCCTGGTGGCGGGAGTTGAGCAGTTCTTC
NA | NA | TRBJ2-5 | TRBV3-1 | CATRSTYQETQYF | TGTGCCACCAGGAGTACGTACCAAGAGACCCAGTACTTC
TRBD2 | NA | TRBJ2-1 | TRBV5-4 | CASSLDVAGGVREQFF | TGTGCCAGCAGCTTGGATGTAGCGGGAGGGGTTCGGGAGCAGTTCTTC
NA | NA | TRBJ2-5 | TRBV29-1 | CSGNRAEETQYF | TGCAGCGGTAACCGGGCCGAAGAGACCCAGTACTTC
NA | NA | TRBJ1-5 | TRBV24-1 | CATSDSGNRGSNQPQHF | TGTGCCACCAGTGATTCAGGGAACCGGGGCAGCAATCAGCCCCAGCATTTT
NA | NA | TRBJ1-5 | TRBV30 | CAWSVNQGRQPQHF | TGTGCCTGGAGTGTAAATCAGGGGCGACAGCCCCAGCATTTT
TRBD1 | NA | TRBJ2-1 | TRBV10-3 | CAISHGTGGINEQFF | TGTGCCATCAGCCATGGGACAGGGGGTATCAATGAGCAGTTCTTC
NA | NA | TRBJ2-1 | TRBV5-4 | CASSLASSIGNEQFF | TGTGCCAGCAGCTTGGCGTCTTCTATCGGGAATGAGCAGTTCTTC
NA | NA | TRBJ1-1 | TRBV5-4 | CASSLFSGGYTEAFF | TGTGCCAGCAGCTTGTTTTCCGGGGGGTACACTGAAGCTTTCTTT
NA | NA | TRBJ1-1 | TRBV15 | CATSRGQTLNTEAFF | TGTGCCACCAGCAGAGGACAGACTTTGAACACTGAAGCTTTCTTT
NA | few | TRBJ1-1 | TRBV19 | CASSRTLNTEAFF | TGTGCCAGTAGCCGAACCCTGAACACTGAAGCTTTCTTT
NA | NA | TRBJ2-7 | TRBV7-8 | CASSLEPHRSGYF | TGTGCCAGCAGCTTAGAGCCCCACAGGTCTGGGTACTTC
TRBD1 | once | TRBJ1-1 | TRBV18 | CASSRDRGHRNTEAFF | TGTGCCAGCTCCCGGGACAGGGGGCACAGGAACACTGAAGCTTTCTTT
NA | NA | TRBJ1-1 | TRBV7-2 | CASSFWGRNTEAFF | TGTGCCAGCAGCTTTTGGGGACGGAACACTGAAGCTTTCTTT
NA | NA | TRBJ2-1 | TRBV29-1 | CSADKGRNYNEQFF | TGCAGCGCTGACAAGGGACGAAACTACAATGAGCAGTTCTTC
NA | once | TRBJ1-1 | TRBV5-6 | CASSWGHTEAFF | TGTGCCAGCAGCTGGGGCCACACTGAAGCTTTCTTT
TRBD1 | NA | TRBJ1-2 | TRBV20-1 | CSAPGGTATDGYTF | TGCAGTGCTCCAGGCGGGACAGCCACCGATGGCTACACCTTC
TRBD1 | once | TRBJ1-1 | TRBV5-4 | CASSLTGGGGNTEAFF | TGTGCCAGCAGCTTGACAGGGGGCGGCGGGAACACTGAAGCTTTCTTT
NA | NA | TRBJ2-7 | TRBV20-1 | CSARGTGSYEQYF | TGCAGTGCTAGAGGGACGGGCAGCTACGAGCAGTACTTC
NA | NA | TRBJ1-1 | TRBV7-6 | CASSLSVAGGNTEAFF | TGTGCCAGCAGCTTAAGCGTGGCGGGGGGGAACACTGAAGCTTTCTTT
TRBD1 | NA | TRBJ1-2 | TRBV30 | CAWSADRGGNGYTF | TGTGCCTGGAGTGCGGACAGGGGAGGGAATGGCTACACCTTC
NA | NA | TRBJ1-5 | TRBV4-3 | CASSLGATDSNQPQHF | TGCGCCAGCAGCCTAGGGGCGACAGATAGCAATCAGCCCCAGCATTTT
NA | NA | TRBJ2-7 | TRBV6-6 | CASSYGDLEQYF | TGTGCCAGCAGTTACGGGGACCTTGAGCAGTACTTC
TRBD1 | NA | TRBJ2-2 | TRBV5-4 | CASSLGRGGDTGELFF | TGTGCCAGCAGCTTGGGCCGAGGGGGCGACACCGGGGAGCTGTTTTTT
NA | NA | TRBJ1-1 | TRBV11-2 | CASSLEGNAEAFF | TGTGCCAGCAGCTTGGAGGGGAACGCTGAAGCTTTCTTT
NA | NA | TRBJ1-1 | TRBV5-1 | CASSVEGDTEAFF | TGCGCCAGCAGCGTAGAGGGGGACACTGAAGCTTTCTTT
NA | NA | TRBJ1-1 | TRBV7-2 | CASSFSMNTEAFF | TGTGCCAGCAGCTTTTCCATGAACACTGAAGCTTTCTTT
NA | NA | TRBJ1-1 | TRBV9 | CASSIRPTMNTEAFF | TGTGCCAGCAGCATCCGACCGACTATGAACACTGAAGCTTTCTTT
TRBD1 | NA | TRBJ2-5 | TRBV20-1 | CSAAPLDRGGQETQYF | TGCAGTGCTGCTCCCTTAGACAGGGGAGGCCAAGAGACCCAGTACTTC
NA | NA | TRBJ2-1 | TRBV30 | CAWGAGTVRYNEQFF | TGTGCCTGGGGTGCCGGGACTGTACGTTACAATGAGCAGTTCTTC
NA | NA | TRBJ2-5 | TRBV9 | CASSRDSKETQYF | TGTGCCAGCAGCCGGGACTCGAAAGAGACCCAGTACTTC
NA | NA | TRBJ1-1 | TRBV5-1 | CASSLDGSNTEAFF | TGCGCCAGCAGCTTGGATGGGTCGAACACTGAAGCTTTCTTT
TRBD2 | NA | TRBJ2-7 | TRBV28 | CASSPPGLAGSEQYF | TGTGCCAGCAGTCCTCCGGGCCTAGCGGGATCCGAGCAGTACTTC
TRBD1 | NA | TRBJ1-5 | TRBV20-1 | CSATLGQGASNQPQHF | TGCAGTGCTACCTTGGGACAGGGGGCGAGCAATCAGCCCCAGCATTTT
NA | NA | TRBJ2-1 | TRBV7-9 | CASSLLADSSRNEQFF | TGTGCCAGCAGCTTATTGGCGGACAGCTCCCGAAATGAGCAGTTCTTC
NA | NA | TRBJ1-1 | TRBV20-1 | CSARTLSYEAFF | TGCAGTGCTAGAACCCTTTCATATGAAGCTTTCTTT
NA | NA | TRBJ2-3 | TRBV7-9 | CASSLVPSRRRRPDTQYF | TGTGCCAGCAGCTTAGTCCCTAGCAGGAGGCGGAGGCCAGATACGCAGTATTTT
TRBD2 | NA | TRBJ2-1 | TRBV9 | CASSVEGLGGNEQFF | TGTGCCAGCAGCGTAGAGGGACTGGGGGGGAATGAGCAGTTCTTC
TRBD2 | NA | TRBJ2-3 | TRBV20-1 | CSASLAGGTDTQYF | TGCAGTGCTAGCCTAGCGGGAGGGACAGATACGCAGTATTTT
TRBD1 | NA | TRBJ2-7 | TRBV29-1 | CSVRDRGTYEQYF | TGCAGCGTCCGCGACAGGGGCACCTACGAGCAGTACTTC
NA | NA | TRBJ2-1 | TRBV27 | CASSSRTVRAPYEQFF | TGTGCCAGCAGCTCTAGGACCGTACGAGCTCCATATGAGCAGTTCTTC
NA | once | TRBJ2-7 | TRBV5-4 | CASSLAHTGGDEQYF | TGTGCCAGCAGCTTGGCCCATACTGGGGGAGACGAGCAGTACTTC
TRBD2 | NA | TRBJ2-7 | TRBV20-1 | CSAQGGLAGISYEQYF | TGCAGTGCCCAAGGGGGACTAGCGGGGATCTCCTACGAGCAGTACTTC
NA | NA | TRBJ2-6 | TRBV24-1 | CATSFSGANVLTF | TGTGCCACCAGTTTCTCTGGGGCCAACGTCCTGACTTTC
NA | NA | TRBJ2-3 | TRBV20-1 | CSAFGQNTDTQYF | TGCAGTGCTTTTGGGCAGAACACAGATACGCAGTATTTT
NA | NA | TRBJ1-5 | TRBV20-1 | CSARQGTLSNQPQHF | TGCAGTGCTAGACAGGGGACCCTTAGCAATCAGCCCCAGCATTTT
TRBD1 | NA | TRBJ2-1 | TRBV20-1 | CSARTGGNYNEQFF | TGCAGTGCTAGAACAGGGGGCAACTACAATGAGCAGTTCTTC
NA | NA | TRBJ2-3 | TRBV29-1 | CSEKGQVTDTQYF | TGCAGCGAGAAGGGACAAGTCACAGATACGCAGTATTTT
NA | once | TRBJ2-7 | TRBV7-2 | CASSLHAATYEQYF | TGTGCCAGCAGCTTACACGCGGCTACCTACGAGCAGTACTTC
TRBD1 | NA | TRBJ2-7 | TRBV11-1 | CASRRGTGQTYEQYF | TGTGCCAGCAGGCGCGGGACAGGTCAAACCTACGAGCAGTACTTC
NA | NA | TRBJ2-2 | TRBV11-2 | CASTDVGGVRTGELFF | TGTGCCAGCACCGACGTAGGGGGAGTAAGAACCGGGGAGCTGTTTTTT
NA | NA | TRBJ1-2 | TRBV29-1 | CSVDFDGYTF | TGCAGCGTTGATTTTGATGGCTACACCTTC
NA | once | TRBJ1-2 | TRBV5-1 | CASSLDSSYGYTF | TGCGCCAGCAGCCTCGACAGTAGCTATGGCTACACCTTC
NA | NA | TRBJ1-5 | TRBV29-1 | CSVVLRDQPQHF | TGCAGCGTTGTGCTTAGGGATCAGCCCCAGCATTTT
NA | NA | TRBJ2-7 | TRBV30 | CAWSVASSPTYEQYF | TGTGCCTGGAGTGTAGCATCCAGTCCTACCTACGAGCAGTACTTC